Listed here are 28 T cell receptor beta chains from one sample, sequenced in a study of cytomegalovirus exposure and HLA in healthy donors. Method: immunoSEQ multiplex PCR; TCRdb's copy keeps in-frame clones and lacks some. The sample includes 80,000 to 100,000 clones, roughly 90% of them seen just once. Sequenced sample: PBMCs. The receptors stem from a man between 18 and 35 years old in good health and CMV-seropositive.

This chain links TRBV15 with TRBJ2-3; 7 nucleotides line up with TRBD1. The junction had 7 bases not matched to a gene; V was cut back by 0 bases and J by 1 base. The length of the CDR3 is 17 residues. Looked up from germline, CDR1 is LNHNV and CDR2 is YYDKDF (reference sequence). This CDR3 reads CATSRDQQGSGTDTQYF. DNA of the CDR3: TGTGCCACCAGCAGAGACCAACAGGGGTCGGGCACAGATACGCAGTATTTT.

The chain joins TRBV28 to TRBJ2-5; 8 bases agree with TRBD1. Germline V gene sequence: CDR1 MDHEN, CDR2 SYDVKM. CDR3 size: 14 residues. V was clipped by 4 bases and J by 3 bases; unmatched bases: 4. As DNA, the CDR3 is TGTGCCAGCAGTTCGCCGGGACAGGAAGAGACCCAGTACTTC. Residues: CASSSPGQEETQYF.

The chain recombines TRBV4-1 with TRBJ2-1, with 13 bases identical to TRBD2. This CDR3 comprises 16 residues. In germline, CDR1 is MGHRA, CDR2 YSYEKL. V lost 4 bases to trimming and J lost 6 bases; unmatched junction nucleotides: 6. In DNA, the CDR3 is TGCGCCAGCAGCCCGACAGGGACTAGCGGGACCAATGAGCAGTTCTTC. Its protein product is CASSPTGTSGTNEQFF.

This chain joins TRBV4-2 and TRBJ2-5; the match to TRBD1 covers 9 bases. This CDR3 spans 16 amino acids. V lost 1 base to trimming and J lost 3 bases; unmatched junction nucleotides: 6. CDR1 is LGHNA, CDR2 YNFKEQ, per germline. CDR3 loop: CASSQVTGGGEETQYF. The CDR3 nucleotides read TGTGCCAGCAGCCAAGTTACAGGGGGCGGGGAAGAGACCCAGTACTTC.

The V call is TRBV7-2, the J call TRBJ1-2; D gene ambiguous. The V end was cut by 6 bases, the J end by 1 base, with 9 bases between. The germline V gene encodes CDR1 SGHTA and CDR2 FQGNSA. The CDR3 runs 13 residues. As DNA, the CDR3 is TGTGCCAGCAGTCCACATGATAACTATGGCTACACCTTC. Residues: CASSPHDNYGYTF.

The chain carries TRBV19 and TRBJ2-1, with TRBD1 matching 10 bases. Germline V CDR1 and CDR2: LNHDA, SQIVND (reference sequence). V was pared by 6 bases and J by 5 bases, with 7 bases of the junction left unmatched. The CDR3 consists of 15 residues. CDR3 in amino acids: CASSARQGANNEQFF. DNA for the CDR3: TGTGCCAGTAGCGCGCGACAGGGGGCAAACAATGAGCAGTTCTTC.

The chain employs TRBV6-1 and TRBJ2-5, with D hard to call. The V end lost 5 bases, the J end lost 1 base, and 5 bases lay between the germline ends. The CDR3 extends over 12 amino acids. The germline CDR1 and CDR2 sequences are MNHNS and SASEGT. The CDR3 sequence: CASSIVQETQYF. The DNA of the CDR3 is TGTGCCAGCAGTATAGTCCAAGAGACCCAGTACTTC.

The rearrangement uses TRBV27 and TRBJ1-1, with 8 bases identical to TRBD1. Losses at the gene ends were 6 bases for V and 4 bases for J; bases not matched to a gene: 7. Per germline, CDR1 MNHEY and CDR2 SMNVEV (reference sequence). The CDR3 is made up of 14 amino acids. Written as DNA, the CDR3 is TGTGCCAGCAGGGCACGAACAGGGGGCACTGAAGCTTTCTTT. It yields the protein CASRARTGGTEAFF.

The genes are TRBV4-3 and TRBJ2-3, with D perhaps TRBD2 (5 bases). With 1 base removed from V and 2 bases from J, the gap between germline ends came to 22 bases. CDR1 is LGHNA and CDR2 is YSLEER in the germline V gene. The CDR3 runs 19 residues. The CDR3 here is CASSQGAEGYLTSTDTQYF. The CDR3 region has the DNA TGCGCCAGCAGCCAAGGGGCAGAGGGTTATTTGACCTCCACAGATACGCAGTATTTT.

The chain carries TRBV6-5 and TRBJ2-7; maybe TRBD1 (6 bases). Trimming removed 5 bases from V and 4 bases from J, with 15 bases in between. This CDR3 contains 14 residues. Looked up from germline, CDR1 is MNHEY and CDR2 is SVGAGI. In DNA, the CDR3 is TGTGCCAGCAGTCCCGGGACAAATACATACGAGCAGTACTTC. Its translation: CASSPGTNTYEQYF.

The chain is built from TRBV9 and TRBJ2-5; D possibly corresponds to TRBD2 (6 bases). Germline V gene data show CDR1 as SGDLS and CDR2 as YYNGEE. Trimming removed 1 base at V and 2 bases at J, with 12 bases between. This CDR3 comprises 15 residues. CDR3 DNA sequence: TGTGCCAGCAGCGTATCTAGCGAACGACAAGAGACCCAGTACTTC. Translating it yields CASSVSSERQETQYF. The entire variable domain, with the rest obtained from reference TRBV9 and TRBJ2-5, is as follows: DSGVTQTPKHLITATGQRVTLRCSPRSGDLSVYWYQQSLDQGLQFLIQYYNGEERAKGNILERFSAQQFPDLHSELNLSSLELGDSALYFCASSVSSERQETQYFGPGTRLLVL.

The chain is built from TRBV7-2 and TRBJ2-2; possibly TRBD1 for D (5 bases). V lost 3 bases and J lost 2, with 13 bases in between. The CDR3 is made up of 16 amino acids. Germline V gives CDR1 SGHTA, CDR2 FQGNSA. CDR3 amino acids: CASSLGRGLNTGELFF. For the CDR3, the DNA is TGTGCCAGCAGCTTGGGAAGGGGCCTCAACACCGGGGAGCTGTTTTTT.

CDR3 coding DNA: TGTGCCAGCAGCCCGCTGGGACAGGGGGCGAATCAGCCCCAGCATTTT. It specifies CASSPLGQGANQPQHF. The chain uses TRBV7-8 and TRBJ1-5, with 12 nucleotides matching TRBD1. Germline V gives CDR1 SGHVS, CDR2 FQNEAQ. Unmatched junction bases numbered 6, after V lost 5 bases and J lost 4 bases. CDR3 size: 16 residues. The variable domain in full, with the rest retrieved from reference TRBV7-8 and TRBJ1-5, is GAGVSQSPRYKVAKRGQDVALRCDPISGHVSLFWYQQALGQGPEFLTYFQNEAQLDKSGLPSDRFFAERPEGSVSTLKIQRTQQEDSAVYLCASSPLGQGANQPQHFGDGTRLSIL.

This clone was seen just once. The gene calls are TRBV11-3 and TRBJ2-7; TRBD1 is a possible D gene (6 bases). The CDR3 has 14 residues. CDR1 is SGHNT, CDR2 YENEEA, per germline. Trimming stripped 5 bases from V and 3 bases from J, with 14 bases between. CDR3 in DNA: TGTGCCAGCAGCCCCAGGACAGATCTCTACGAGCAGTACTTC. Translating gives CASSPRTDLYEQYF. Using reference TRBV11-3 and TRBJ2-7 for the parts outside the CDR3, the full variable domain is EAGVVQSPRYKIIEKKQPVAFWCNPISGHNTLYWYLQNLGQGPELLIRYENEEAVDDSQLPKDRFSAERLKGVDSTLKIQPAELGDSAVYLCASSPRTDLYEQYFGPGTRLTVT.

The V and J genes are TRBV10-3 and TRBJ2-7, with a weak D call TRBD1 (5 bases). Germline-derived CDR1 and CDR2 are ENHRY and SYGVKD. The CDR3 totals 13 residues. Trimming stripped 3 bases from V and 5 bases from J, with 11 bases between. The CDR3 nucleotides read TGTGCCATCAGTGACCAGGGTGAGGACGAGCAGTACTTC. It translates to CAISDQGEDEQYF.

The rearrangement joins TRBV23-1 to TRBJ2-4; 9 bases map to TRBD1. TRBV23-1 carries the ORF label, with uncertain function. After removal of 3 bases from V and 5 bases from J, the junction contained 11 bases not matched to a gene. The CDR3 has 17 amino acids. CDR3 protein: CASSHPLTGGSQNIQYF. CDR3 coding DNA: TGCGCCAGCAGTCACCCCCTTACAGGGGGCTCTCAAAACATTCAGTACTTC.

The genes are TRBV6-6 and TRBJ2-3; 9 bases align to TRBD1. This CDR3 region has 13 residues. V trimming: 5 bases; J trimming: 10 bases; junction bases outside the gene matches: 7. Germline CDR1 reads MNHNY; CDR2 reads SVGAGI (reference sequence). The CDR3 here is CASSARDREAQYF. CDR3 nucleotide sequence: TGTGCCAGCAGTGCCCGGGACAGGGAGGCGCAGTATTTT.

The chain links TRBV5-6 to TRBJ2-3, with TRBD2 matching over 9 bases. Germline CDR1 and CDR2: SGHDT and YYEEEE. There are 16 residues in the CDR3. Germline trimming cut 2 bases from V and 2 bases from J; bases unmatched to any gene: 6. The CDR3 protein is CASSFIAGDVTDTQYF. The CDR3 DNA is TGTGCCAGCAGCTTCATAGCGGGGGACGTCACAGATACGCAGTATTTT.

V gene TRBV11-3 combines with J gene TRBJ2-5, with 10 nucleotides matching TRBD1. This CDR3 region has 16 residues. J was trimmed by 2 bases and V by 4 bases; bases with no gene match: 7. Germline CDR1 SGHNT, CDR2 YENEEA. The CDR3: CASSSSGTGAQETQYF. DNA for the CDR3: TGTGCCAGCAGCTCCTCCGGGACAGGGGCTCAAGAGACCCAGTACTTC. The full variable domain, rest sourced from reference TRBV11-3 and TRBJ2-5, is EAGVVQSPRYKIIEKKQPVAFWCNPISGHNTLYWYLQNLGQGPELLIRYENEEAVDDSQLPKDRFSAERLKGVDSTLKIQPAELGDSAVYLCASSSSGTGAQETQYFGPGTRLLVL.

The gene calls are TRBV5-4 and TRBJ1-1; 8 nucleotides agree with TRBD1. The CDR3 is made up of 16 amino acids. With V trimmed by 2 bases and J by 0 bases, 6 bases remained unmatched. Germline loops: CDR1 SGHNT, CDR2 YYREEE (reference sequence). The CDR3 region is CASSLEQGAMNTEAFF. The DNA of the CDR3 is TGTGCCAGCAGCTTAGAGCAGGGGGCAATGAACACTGAAGCTTTCTTT.

The chain has TRBV9 and TRBJ1-2; 8 bases are shared with TRBD1. Trimming removed 3 bases from V and 2 bases from J; junction bases left unmatched: 9. Germline V gene sequence: CDR1 SGDLS, CDR2 YYNGEE. CDR3 size: 16 residues. This CDR3 reads CASSALPGQENYGYTF. The CDR3, as DNA: TGTGCCAGCAGCGCACTTCCGGGACAGGAAAACTATGGCTACACCTTC.

The chain employs TRBV11-2 and TRBJ2-3; TRBD2 aligns across 7 bases. This CDR3 has 18 amino acids. Germline V gene sequence: CDR1 SGHAT, CDR2 FQNNGV. V lost 5 bases, J lost 8 bases, and 22 bases stayed unmatched. The CDR3 is CASSPGAGELSQRSTQYF. The CDR3, as DNA: TGTGCCAGCAGCCCCGGCGCGGGGGAGCTATCCCAAAGAAGTACGCAGTATTTT.

The genes are TRBV4-2 and TRBJ1-4, with 9 bases identical to TRBD1. The germline V gene encodes CDR1 LGHNA and CDR2 YNFKEQ. The CDR3 contains 17 residues. Trimming took 0 bases from V and 8 from J; bases not matched to a gene: 10. Here the CDR3 DNA reads TGTGCCAGCAGCCAAGATCTGTCCCGGGACAGGGCAGAAAAACTGTTTTTT. This translates into CASSQDLSRDRAEKLFF.

The genes are TRBV5-4 and TRBJ2-7, with D possibly being TRBD2 (6 bases). V shed 4 bases and J shed 7 bases, with 21 bases lying between them. Germline CDR1 is SGHNT and CDR2 is YYREEE (reference sequence). The CDR3 totals 15 residues. CDR3 sequence: CASSIPNRDLGEQYF. The DNA for the CDR3 is TGTGCCAGCAGCATCCCGAACCGGGACTTGGGAGAGCAGTACTTC. The complete variable domain, with remaining parts taken from reference TRBV5-4 and TRBJ2-7, reads ETGVTQSPTHLIKTRGQQVTLRCSSQSGHNTVSWYQQALGQGPQFIFQYYREEENGRGNFPPRFSGLQFPNYSSELNVNALELDDSALYLCASSIPNRDLGEQYFGPGTRLTVT.

In its sample, this clone was seen a few times. The chain carries TRBV5-4 and TRBJ2-2; TRBD1 matches 7 bases. There are 15 residues in the CDR3. Germline CDR1 and CDR2: SGHNT and YYREEE (reference sequence). Trimming took 4 bases from V and 8 from J; bases not matched to a gene: 11. CDR3 in DNA: TGTGCCAGCAGCCCCGGCGGCAGGGGGACGGGGGAGCTGTTTTTT. Translation gives CASSPGGRGTGELFF.

The J gene is TRBJ2-2, the V gene TRBV9; 8 bases map to TRBD2. The trim removed 2 bases at V and 5 bases at J, leaving 2 bases unmatched. The length of the CDR3 is 14 residues. Per germline, CDR1 SGDLS and CDR2 YYNGEE. Here the CDR3 reads CASSVGGGTGELFF. The CDR3 DNA reads TGTGCCAGCAGCGTCGGCGGGGGGACCGGGGAGCTGTTTTTT.

The chain recombines TRBV7-8 with TRBJ2-7; TRBD2 might be the D (6 bases). Germline lookup yields CDR1 SGHVS and CDR2 FQNEAQ. The CDR3 runs to 15 residues. Trimming took off 1 base at V and 4 bases at J, with 14 bases between the two ends. CDR3 nucleotides: TGTGCCAGCAGCTTAGTTCCGGGAGCGTCGTACGAGCAGTACTTC. This sequence encodes CASSLVPGASYEQYF. The full variable domain, completed using reference TRBV7-8 and TRBJ2-7, is GAGVSQSPRYKVAKRGQDVALRCDPISGHVSLFWYQQALGQGPEFLTYFQNEAQLDKSGLPSDRFFAERPEGSVSTLKIQRTQQEDSAVYLCASSLVPGASYEQYFGPGTRLTVT.

The chain employs TRBV6-6 and TRBJ2-1; 15 bases agree with TRBD2. Germline CDR1 reads MNHNY; CDR2 reads SVGAGI (reference sequence). The CDR3 contains 13 residues. The V gene end was trimmed by 7 bases and the J gene end by 15 bases; junction bases not matched to a gene: 7. Written as DNA, the CDR3 is TGTGCCAGCACCGGGACTAGCGGGGGGCCCGGGTTCTTC. Translation: CASTGTSGGPGFF.